Listed below are T cell receptor beta chains from one sample, sequenced in a study of beta chain features in type 1 diabetes. Using immunoSEQ multiplex PCR, the repertoire was profiled, and TCRdb retains in-frame clones only, with some absent. The data contain 550,000 to 850,000 clones, about an eighth of them singletons. The sequencing input was naive CD4+ T cells from blood. The receptor set was obtained from a man in his late teens or twenties with type 1 diabetes. The conserved cysteine and the conserved F or W are not part of the CDR3 here. The order of the fields is CDR3 length, V gene, J gene, CDR3 protein.

len: 12; v_gene: TRBV7-2; j_gene: TRBJ2-2; CDR3aa: ASSLGVYTGELF
len: 12; v_gene: TRBV5-4; j_gene: TRBJ1-2; CDR3aa: ASSFGTGGYGYT
len: 12; v_gene: TRBV5-6; j_gene: TRBJ2-2; CDR3aa: ASSGLVGTGELF
len: 12; v_gene: TRBV7-2; j_gene: TRBJ2-5; CDR3aa: ASSSTGVRETQY
len: 11; v_gene: TRBV18; j_gene: TRBJ2-5; CDR3aa: ASSPRDQETQY
len: 12; v_gene: TRBV29-1; j_gene: TRBJ2-1; CDR3aa: SVAGQGKRNEQF
len: 13; v_gene: TRBV18; j_gene: TRBJ1-5; CDR3aa: ASSLGTGGNQPQH
len: 12; v_gene: TRBV19; j_gene: TRBJ2-5; CDR3aa: ASSPPPAGETQY
len: 16; v_gene: TRBV21-1; j_gene: TRBJ2-3; CDR3aa: ASSKEGGARSSTDTQY
len: 11; v_gene: TRBV2; j_gene: TRBJ1-5; CDR3aa: AIRQDSNQPQH
len: 13; v_gene: TRBV30; j_gene: TRBJ1-5; CDR3aa: AWSVMARGGQPQH
len: 13; v_gene: TRBV7-9; j_gene: TRBJ1-4; CDR3aa: ASSLGGESGEKLF
len: 13; v_gene: TRBV5-6; j_gene: TRBJ2-1; CDR3aa: ASSPGQGSYNEQF
len: 13; v_gene: TRBV7-9; j_gene: TRBJ1-4; CDR3aa: ASRQTGAGNEKLF
len: 12; v_gene: TRBV30; j_gene: TRBJ1-1; CDR3aa: AWSALDRDTEAF
len: 13; v_gene: TRBV15; j_gene: TRBJ2-7; CDR3aa: ATSEERDRGYEQY
len: 13; v_gene: TRBV9; j_gene: TRBJ1-2; CDR3aa: ASSPLGISNYGYT
len: 10; v_gene: TRBV6-1; j_gene: TRBJ1-4; CDR3aa: ASISSGEKLF
len: 10; v_gene: TRBV29-1; j_gene: TRBJ2-5; CDR3aa: SVPLTQETQY
len: 12; v_gene: TRBV29-1; j_gene: TRBJ1-4; CDR3aa: SARKDRNNEKLF
len: 12; v_gene: TRBV19; j_gene: TRBJ2-5; CDR3aa: ASSRGKIQETQY
len: 12; v_gene: TRBV5-5; j_gene: TRBJ1-5; CDR3aa: ASSQGTDPGPQH
len: 12; v_gene: TRBV5-1; j_gene: TRBJ2-5; CDR3aa: ASSLKGPQETQY
len: 14; v_gene: TRBV27; j_gene: TRBJ2-3; CDR3aa: ASSQGRTVSTDTQY
len: 11; v_gene: TRBV10-3; j_gene: TRBJ1-2; CDR3aa: AISDMDRYGYT
len: 13; v_gene: TRBV30; j_gene: TRBJ2-4; CDR3aa: AWSRAQEPPNIQY
len: 13; v_gene: TRBV11-3; j_gene: TRBJ1-1; CDR3aa: ASSPLGGLNTEAF
len: 13; v_gene: TRBV10-3; j_gene: TRBJ2-1; CDR3aa: AISIRGGRNNEQF
len: 12; v_gene: TRBV29-1; j_gene: TRBJ2-7; CDR3aa: SVEQGALGYEQY
len: 12; v_gene: TRBV5-6; j_gene: TRBJ1-2; CDR3aa: ASSFGGVVHGYT
len: 10; v_gene: TRBV19; j_gene: TRBJ1-5; CDR3aa: ASSIDRGPQH
len: 9; v_gene: TRBV20-1; j_gene: TRBJ2-5; CDR3aa: SAPPGETQY
len: 14; v_gene: TRBV7-2; j_gene: TRBJ1-2; CDR3aa: ASSQDSPRFTYGYT
len: 12; v_gene: TRBV6-5; j_gene: TRBJ1-1; CDR3aa: ASIPGGSGTEAF
len: 17; v_gene: TRBV9; j_gene: TRBJ1-2; CDR3aa: ASSVVGGGPQGPNYGYT
len: 17; v_gene: TRBV29-1; j_gene: TRBJ2-6; CDR3aa: SVEEENSSVGLGANVLT
len: 13; v_gene: TRBV28; j_gene: TRBJ2-4; CDR3aa: ASTAGGPPKNIQY
len: 12; v_gene: TRBV7-9; j_gene: TRBJ2-1; CDR3aa: ASSPSRSVNEQF
len: 13; v_gene: TRBV7-9; j_gene: TRBJ2-1; CDR3aa: ASSLAMTGGNEQF
len: 12; v_gene: TRBV28; j_gene: TRBJ1-5; CDR3aa: ASKKGSPNQPQH
len: 10; v_gene: TRBV2; j_gene: TRBJ2-5; CDR3aa: ASNRIQETQY
len: 10; v_gene: TRBV30; j_gene: TRBJ1-3; CDR3aa: AWSVLGDTIY
len: 17; v_gene: TRBV7-9; j_gene: TRBJ1-4; CDR3aa: ASSPRWGGENATNEKLF
len: 11; v_gene: TRBV6-1; j_gene: TRBJ2-7; CDR3aa: ASRKELPYEQY
len: 13; v_gene: TRBV30; j_gene: TRBJ2-7; CDR3aa: AWSRGTGGYYEQY
len: 11; v_gene: TRBV10-3; j_gene: TRBJ2-7; CDR3aa: ATVRTSLDEQY
len: 14; v_gene: TRBV15; j_gene: TRBJ2-7; CDR3aa: ATSRAAGVSSYEQY
len: 15; v_gene: TRBV23-1; j_gene: TRBJ1-1; CDR3aa: ASGLWGAGKVNTEAF
len: 13; v_gene: TRBV30; j_gene: TRBJ2-1; CDR3aa: AWSGRDGSYNEQF
len: 15; v_gene: TRBV11-2; j_gene: TRBJ2-6; CDR3aa: ASSSGAAYAGANVLT
len: 9; v_gene: TRBV30; j_gene: TRBJ1-4; CDR3aa: AWSSRDRLF
len: 12; v_gene: TRBV6-5; j_gene: TRBJ2-2; CDR3aa: ASSYVRGSGELF
len: 11; v_gene: TRBV9; j_gene: TRBJ2-7; CDR3aa: ASSPGRAVEQY
len: 11; v_gene: TRBV5-6; j_gene: TRBJ1-2; CDR3aa: ASSLGRDYGYT
len: 12; v_gene: TRBV6-5; j_gene: TRBJ2-7; CDR3aa: ASSYSHGSYEQY
len: 12; v_gene: TRBV7-2; j_gene: TRBJ1-2; CDR3aa: ASSPGTGGYGYT
len: 10; v_gene: TRBV6-5; j_gene: TRBJ1-1; CDR3aa: ASSSQGTEAF